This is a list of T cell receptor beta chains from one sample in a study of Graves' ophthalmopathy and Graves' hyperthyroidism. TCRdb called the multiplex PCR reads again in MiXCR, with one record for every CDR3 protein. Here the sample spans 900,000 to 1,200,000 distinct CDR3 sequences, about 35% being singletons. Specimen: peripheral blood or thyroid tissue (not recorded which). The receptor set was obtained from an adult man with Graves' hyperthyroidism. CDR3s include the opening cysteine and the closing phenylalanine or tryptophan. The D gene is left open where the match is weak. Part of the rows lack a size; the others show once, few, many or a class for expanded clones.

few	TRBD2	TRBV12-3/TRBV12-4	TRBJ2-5	CASSPAHGSGEETQYF	TGTGCCAGCAGCCCGGCCCATGGTAGCGGGGAAGAGACCCAGTACTTC
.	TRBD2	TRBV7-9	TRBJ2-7	CASRPVGGGTYEQYF	TGCGCCAGCAGACCCGTTGGGGGGGGGACCTACGAGCAGTACTTC
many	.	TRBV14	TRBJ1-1	CASSHRSINTEAFF	TGTGCCAGCAGCCACCGATCAATAAACACTGAAGCTTTCTTT
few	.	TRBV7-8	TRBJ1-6	CASSPGSAAPNNSPLHF	TGTGCCAGCAGCCCCGGCTCGGCGGCCCCCAATAATTCACCCCTCCACTTT
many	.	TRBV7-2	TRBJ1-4	CASSLGIGGTNEKLFF	TGTGCCAGCAGCTTAGGTATTGGCGGGACAAATGAAAAACTGTTTTTT
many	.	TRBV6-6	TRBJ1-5	CATVQEPSSNQPQHF	TGTGCCACCGTTCAGGAACCCTCGAGCAATCAGCCCCAGCATTTT
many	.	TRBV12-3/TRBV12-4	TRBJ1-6	CASSLGNSNSPLHF	TGTGCCAGCAGTTTGGGGAACAGCAATTCACCCCTCCACTTT
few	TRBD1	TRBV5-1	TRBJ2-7	CASSLVTGGDFLAYEQYF	TGCGCCAGCAGCTTGGTCACAGGGGGCGATTTTTTAGCCTACGAGCAGTACTTC
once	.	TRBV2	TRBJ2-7	CASVELGSSYEQYF	TGTGCCAGCGTAGAACTCGGGAGCTCCTACGAGCAGTACTTC
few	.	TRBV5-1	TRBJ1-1	CASSPGSGVYTEAFF	TGCGCCAGCAGCCCGGGCTCAGGGGTTTACACTGAAGCTTTCTTT
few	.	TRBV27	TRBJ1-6	CASSSGHNSPLHF	TGTGCCAGCAGTTCGGGGCATAATTCACCCCTCCACTTT
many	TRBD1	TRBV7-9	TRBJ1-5	CASSLSRLNGTGHLQPQHF	TGTGCCAGCAGCCTTAGTCGCCTAAACGGGACAGGGCATCTTCAGCCCCAGCATTTT
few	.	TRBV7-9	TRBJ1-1	CASSFGPRVFF	TGTGCCAGCAGCTTCGGACCTCGGGTTTTCTTT
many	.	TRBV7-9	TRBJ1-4	CASSFRSLNEKLFF	TGTGCCAGCAGCTTCAGGAGCCTTAATGAAAAACTGTTTTTT
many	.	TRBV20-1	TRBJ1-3	CSARDGERNTIYF	TGCAGTGCTAGAGACGGGGAAAGAAACACCATATATTTT
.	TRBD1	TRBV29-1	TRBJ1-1	CSVAEGGGSEAFF	TGCAGCGTTGCTGAGGGAGGGGGCTCTGAAGCTTTCTTT
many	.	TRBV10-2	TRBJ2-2	CASSRFANTGELFF	TGCGCCAGCAGCAGGTTCGCGAACACCGGGGAGCTGTTTTTT
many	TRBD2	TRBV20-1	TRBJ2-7	CSATLLAGGYEQYF	TGCAGTGCTACCCTTTTAGCGGGAGGCTACGAGCAGTACTTC
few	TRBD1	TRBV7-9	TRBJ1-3	CASSPQGETGNTIYF	TGTGCCAGCAGCCCACAGGGGGAGACTGGAAACACCATATATTTT
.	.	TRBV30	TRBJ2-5	CAWRPKWETQYF	TGTGCCTGGAGACCTAAATGGGAGACCCAGTACTTC
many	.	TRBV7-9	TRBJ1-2	CASSPLPVTDYGYTF	TGTGCCAGCAGCCCGTTACCCGTGACAGACTATGGCTACACCTTC
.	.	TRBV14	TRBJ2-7	CASSLSGIGYEQYF	TGTGCCAGCAGTTTATCAGGGATAGGATACGAGCAGTACTTC
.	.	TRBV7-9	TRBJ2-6	CAPGRVLGGDRIHSGANVLTF	TGTGCACCCGGGAGGGTTCTCGGAGGGGACAGAATCCACTCTGGGGCCAACGTCCTGACTTTC
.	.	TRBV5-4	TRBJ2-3	CASSLDQGSTDTQYF	TGTGCCAGCAGCTTGGATCAGGGGAGCACAGATACGCAGTATTTT
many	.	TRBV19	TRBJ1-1	CASSTYGSGTEAFF	TGTGCCAGTAGTACTTACGGTAGTGGCACTGAAGCTTTCTTT
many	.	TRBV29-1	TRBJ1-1	CSVGPRGGLNTEAFF	TGCAGCGTTGGCCCCCGGGGAGGACTGAACACTGAAGCTTTCTTT
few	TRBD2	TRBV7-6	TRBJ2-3	CASSKTSGRFHTDTQYF	TGTGCCAGCAGCAAGACTAGCGGGAGGTTCCACACAGATACGCAGTATTTT
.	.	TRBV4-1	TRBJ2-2	CASSQVVAPEVTGELFF	TGCGCCAGCAGCCAAGTAGTTGCCCCGGAGGTGACCGGGGAGCTGTTTTTT
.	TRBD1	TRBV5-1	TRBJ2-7	CASSLPGQPQYGQYF	TGTGCCAGCAGCTTACCGGGACAGCCCCAATACGGGCAGTACTTC
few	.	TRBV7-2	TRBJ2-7	CASSPRFPYEQYF	TGTGCCAGCAGCCCCAGATTCCCCTACGAGCAGTACTTC
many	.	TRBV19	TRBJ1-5	CASSHRRLNQPQHF	TGTGCCAGTAGTCACAGACGTTTAAATCAGCCCCAGCATTTT
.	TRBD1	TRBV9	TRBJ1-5	CASSQLDRGRLEHF	TGTGCCAGCAGCCAGTTGGACAGGGGTAGACTCGAGCATTTT
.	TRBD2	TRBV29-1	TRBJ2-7	CSVEDASGYEQYF	TGCAGCGTTGAGGATGCTAGCGGCTACGAGCAGTACTTC
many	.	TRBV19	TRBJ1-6	CASSIGQGNSPLHF	TGTGCCAGTAGTATTGGGCAGGGGAATTCACCCCTCCACTTT
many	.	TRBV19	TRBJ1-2	CASSTVVEGYTF	TGTGCCAGTAGTACAGTCGTAGAAGGCTACACCTTC
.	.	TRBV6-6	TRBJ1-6	CASNYSPLHF	TGTGCCAGCAATTATTCACCCCTCCACTTT
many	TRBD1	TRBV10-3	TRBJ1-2	CAIRVLGQGANPYGYTF	TGTGCCATCAGGGTTCTGGGACAGGGGGCGAATCCCTATGGCTACACCTTC
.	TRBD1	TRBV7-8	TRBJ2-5	CASSSHLTGAHQETQYF	TGTGCCAGCAGCTCACACCTCACAGGGGCCCACCAAGAGACCCAGTACTTC
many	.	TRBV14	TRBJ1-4	CASSQGITANEKLFF	TGTGCCAGCAGCCAAGGGATTACGGCTAATGAAAAACTGTTTTTT
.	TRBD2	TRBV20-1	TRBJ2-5	CSASQRAGDFEETQYF	TGCAGTGCTTCCCAAAGGGCGGGGGACTTCGAAGAGACCCAGTACTTC
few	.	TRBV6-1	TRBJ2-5	CASSEWGPPKTQYF	TGTGCCAGCAGTGAGTGGGGGCCCCCGAAGACCCAGTACTTC
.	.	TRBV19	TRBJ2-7	CASSRLQAESDEQYF	TGTGCCAGCAGTAGGCTTCAGGCGGAATCGGACGAGCAGTACTTC
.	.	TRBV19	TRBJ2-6	CASSTGEGANVLTF	TGTGCCAGTAGTACCGGGGAAGGGGCCAACGTCCTGACTTTC
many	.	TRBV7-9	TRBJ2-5	CASSLGWGPRAQYF	TGTGCCAGCAGCTTAGGGTGGGGCCCGAGGGCCCAGTACTTC
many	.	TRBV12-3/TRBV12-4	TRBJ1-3	CASSGTISGNTIYF	TGTGCCAGCAGTGGGACGATCTCTGGAAACACCATATATTTT
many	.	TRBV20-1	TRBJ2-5	CSAMDQEDQETQYF	TGCAGTGCAATGGACCAGGAAGACCAAGAGACCCAGTACTTC
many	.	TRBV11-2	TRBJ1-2	CASSLGVDHGGYTF	TGTGCCAGCAGTTTAGGGGTCGACCATGGCGGCTACACCTTC
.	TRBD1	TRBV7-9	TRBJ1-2	CASSSGGTGGGGYTF	TGTGCCAGCAGCTCAGGCGGGACAGGGGGCGGAGGCTACACCTTC
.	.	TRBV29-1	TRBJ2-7	CSVGVDRYEQYF	TGCAGCGTTGGAGTCGACCGATACGAGCAGTACTTC
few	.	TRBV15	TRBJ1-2	CATSRDFRGYTF	TGTGCCACCAGCAGAGATTTTAGGGGCTACACCTTC
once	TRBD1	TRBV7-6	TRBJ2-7	CAGSGTGGTYEQYF	TGTGCCGGCAGCGGGACAGGGGGGACCTACGAGCAGTACTTC